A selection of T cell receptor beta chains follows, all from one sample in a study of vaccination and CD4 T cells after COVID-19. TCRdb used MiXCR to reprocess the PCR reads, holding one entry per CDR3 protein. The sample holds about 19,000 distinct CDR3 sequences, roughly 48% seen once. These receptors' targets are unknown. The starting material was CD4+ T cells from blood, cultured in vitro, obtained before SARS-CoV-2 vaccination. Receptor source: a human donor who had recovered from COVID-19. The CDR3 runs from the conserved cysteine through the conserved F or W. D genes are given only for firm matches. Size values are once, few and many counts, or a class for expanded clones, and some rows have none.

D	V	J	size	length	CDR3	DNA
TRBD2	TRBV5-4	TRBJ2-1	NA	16	CASSLARLAGADEQFF	TGTGCCAGCAGCTTGGCTAGGCTAGCGGGAGCCGATGAGCAGTTCTTC
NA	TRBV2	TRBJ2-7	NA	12	CASSEAGARQYF	TGTGCCAGCAGTGAAGCGGGGGCTCGTCAGTACTTC
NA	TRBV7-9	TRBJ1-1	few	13	CASSLAPETEAFF	TGTGCCAGCAGCTTAGCTCCTGAGACTGAAGCTTTCTTT
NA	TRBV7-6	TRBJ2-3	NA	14	CATQTSSGADTQYF	TGTGCCACCCAGACTTCATCCGGGGCAGATACGCAGTATTTT
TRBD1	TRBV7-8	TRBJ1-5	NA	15	CASSLGQALNQPQHF	TGTGCCAGCAGCCTCGGACAGGCTCTAAATCAGCCCCAGCATTTT
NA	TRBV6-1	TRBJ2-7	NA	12	CASSPRVGEQYF	TGTGCCAGCAGCCCTAGAGTAGGCGAGCAGTACTTC
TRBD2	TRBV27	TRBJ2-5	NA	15	CASKIAAGGPETQYF	TGTGCCAGCAAAATTGCAGCGGGAGGGCCAGAGACCCAGTACTTC
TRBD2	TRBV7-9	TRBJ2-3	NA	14	CASSLTGEGDTQYF	TGTGCCAGCAGCTTAACGGGGGAGGGAGATACGCAGTATTTT
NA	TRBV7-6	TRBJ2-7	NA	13	CASSLTSGDEQYF	TGTGCCAGCAGCTTAACATCGGGGGACGAGCAGTACTTC
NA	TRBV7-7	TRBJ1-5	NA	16	CASSLGGLNSNQPQHF	TGTGCTAGCAGCTTAGGCGGACTCAATAGCAATCAGCCCCAGCATTTT
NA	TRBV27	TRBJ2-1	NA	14	CASIVGRTYNEQFF	TGTGCCAGCATAGTTGGGAGAACCTACAATGAGCAGTTCTTC
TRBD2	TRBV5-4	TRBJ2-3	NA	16	CASSQPSGASTDTQYF	TGTGCCAGCAGCCAACCTAGCGGAGCGAGCACAGATACGCAGTATTTT
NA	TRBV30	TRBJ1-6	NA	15	CAWSVLTGYNSPLHF	TGTGCCTGGAGTGTACTTACTGGGTATAATTCACCCCTCCACTTT
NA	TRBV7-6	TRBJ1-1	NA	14	CASSLGKGDTEAFF	TGTGCCAGCAGCTTAGGAAAGGGGGACACTGAAGCTTTCTTT
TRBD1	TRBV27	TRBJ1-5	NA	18	CASSPSGTGPYSNQPQHF	TGTGCCAGCAGCCCGAGTGGGACAGGACCTTATAGCAATCAGCCCCAGCATTTT
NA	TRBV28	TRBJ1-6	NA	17	CASSLQLGVTYNSPLHF	TGTGCCAGCAGTTTACAGTTAGGGGTAACCTATAATTCACCCCTCCACTTT
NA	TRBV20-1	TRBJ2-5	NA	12	CSAILGGETQYF	TGCAGTGCTATTCTGGGGGGAGAGACCCAGTACTTC
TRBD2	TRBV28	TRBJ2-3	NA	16	CASSSWGGSSTDTQYF	TGTGCCAGCAGTTCATGGGGGGGGTCGAGCACAGATACGCAGTATTTT
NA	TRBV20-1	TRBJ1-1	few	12	CSAPNIGAEAFF	TGCAGTGCCCCAAATATCGGTGCTGAAGCTTTCTTT
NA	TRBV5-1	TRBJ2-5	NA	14	CASSFKGGEETQYF	TGCGCCAGCAGCTTTAAGGGAGGCGAAGAGACCCAGTACTTC
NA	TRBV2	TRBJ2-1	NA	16	CASSEGMGSSYNEQFF	TGTGCCAGCAGTGAGGGTATGGGAAGCTCCTACAATGAGCAGTTCTTC
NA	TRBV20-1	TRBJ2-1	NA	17	CSARPTGPELTYNEQFF	TGCAGTGCCAGACCAACCGGTCCGGAACTCACCTACAATGAGCAGTTCTTC
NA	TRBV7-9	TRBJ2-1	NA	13	CASRTENHNEQFF	TGTGCCAGCAGGACCGAAAACCACAATGAGCAGTTCTTC
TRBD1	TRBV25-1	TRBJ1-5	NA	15	CASTPQGAGNQPQHF	TGTGCCAGCACCCCACAGGGGGCGGGCAATCAGCCCCAGCATTTT
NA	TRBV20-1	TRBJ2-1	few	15	CSADWGGGRLNEQFF	TGCAGTGCTGACTGGGGTGGGGGCCGGTTGAATGAGCAGTTCTTC
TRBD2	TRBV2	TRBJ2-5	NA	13	CASSDSGGETQYF	TGTGCCAGCAGTGACTCGGGGGGGGAGACCCAGTACTTC
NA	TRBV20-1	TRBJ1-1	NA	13	CSARADRNTEAFF	TGCAGTGCTAGAGCGGACAGGAACACTGAAGCTTTCTTT
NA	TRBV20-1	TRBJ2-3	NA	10	CSASTDTQYF	TGCAGTGCTAGTACAGATACGCAGTATTTT